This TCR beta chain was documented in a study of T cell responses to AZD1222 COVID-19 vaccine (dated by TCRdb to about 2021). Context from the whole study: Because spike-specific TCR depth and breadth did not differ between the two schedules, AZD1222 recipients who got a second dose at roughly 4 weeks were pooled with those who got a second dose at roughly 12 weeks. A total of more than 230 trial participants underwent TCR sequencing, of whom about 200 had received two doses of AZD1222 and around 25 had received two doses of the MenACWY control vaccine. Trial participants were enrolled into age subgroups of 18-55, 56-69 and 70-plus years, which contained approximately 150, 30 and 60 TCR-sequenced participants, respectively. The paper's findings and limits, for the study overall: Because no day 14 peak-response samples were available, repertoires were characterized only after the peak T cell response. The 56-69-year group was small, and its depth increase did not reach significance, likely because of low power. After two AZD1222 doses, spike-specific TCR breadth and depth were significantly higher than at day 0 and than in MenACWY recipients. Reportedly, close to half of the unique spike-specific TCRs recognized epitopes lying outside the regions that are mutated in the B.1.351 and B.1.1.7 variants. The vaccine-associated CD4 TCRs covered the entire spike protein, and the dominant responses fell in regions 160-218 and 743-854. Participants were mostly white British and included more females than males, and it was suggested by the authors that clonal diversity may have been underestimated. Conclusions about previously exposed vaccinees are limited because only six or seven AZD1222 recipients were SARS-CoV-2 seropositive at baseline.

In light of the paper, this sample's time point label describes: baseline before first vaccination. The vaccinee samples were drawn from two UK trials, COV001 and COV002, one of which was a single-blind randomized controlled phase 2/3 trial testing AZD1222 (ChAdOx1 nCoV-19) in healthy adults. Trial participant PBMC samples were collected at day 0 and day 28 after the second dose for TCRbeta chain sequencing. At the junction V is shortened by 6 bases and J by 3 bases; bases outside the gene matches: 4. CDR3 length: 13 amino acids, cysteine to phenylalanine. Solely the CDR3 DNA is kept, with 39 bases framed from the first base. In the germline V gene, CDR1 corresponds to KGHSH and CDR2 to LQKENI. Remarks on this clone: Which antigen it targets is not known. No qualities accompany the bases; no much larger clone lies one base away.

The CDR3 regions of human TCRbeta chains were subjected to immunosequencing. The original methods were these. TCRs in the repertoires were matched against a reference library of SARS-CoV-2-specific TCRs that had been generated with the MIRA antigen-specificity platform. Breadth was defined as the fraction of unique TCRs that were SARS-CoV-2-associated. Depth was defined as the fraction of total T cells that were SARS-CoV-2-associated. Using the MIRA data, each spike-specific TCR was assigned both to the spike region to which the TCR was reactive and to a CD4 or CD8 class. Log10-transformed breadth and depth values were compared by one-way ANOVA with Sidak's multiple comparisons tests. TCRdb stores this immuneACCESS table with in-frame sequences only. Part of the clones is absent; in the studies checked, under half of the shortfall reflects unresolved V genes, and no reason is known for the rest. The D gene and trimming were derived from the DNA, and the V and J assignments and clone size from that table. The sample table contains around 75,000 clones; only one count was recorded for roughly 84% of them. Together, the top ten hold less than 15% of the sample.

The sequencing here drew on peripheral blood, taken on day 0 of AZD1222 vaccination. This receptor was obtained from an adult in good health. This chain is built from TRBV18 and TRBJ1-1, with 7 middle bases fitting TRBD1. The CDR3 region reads CASSVDRDTEAFF. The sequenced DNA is TGTGCCAGCTCCGTCGACAGGGACACTGAAGCTTTCTTT.